The T cell receptor (beta chain) described here comes from a study of early T cells in non-severe SARS-CoV-2 infection. V was trimmed by 5 bases and J by 4 bases, leaving 9 bases between them. Germline CDR1 is WNHNN and CDR2 is SYGVQD (reference sequence). The CDR3 sequence is 13 residues long. TCRdb re-analysed the 5' RACE reads in MiXCR, keeping a single row per CDR3 protein. The table lists about 40,000 distinct CDR3 sequences, 20% to 25% of them singletons, with 4% to 5% in the top ten. This clonotype has more than one count but fewer than ten. This clonotype originated in an adult who was a healthcare worker with PCR-confirmed SARS-CoV-2 infection or an uninfected control (not recorded which). The chain has TRBV10-1 and TRBJ2-1; D call uncertain. The specimen was whole blood, collected at baseline. CDR3 residues: CASSLDGYNEQFF. CDR3 in DNA: TGCGCCAGCAGTTTAGACGGGTACAATGAGCAGTTCTTC.